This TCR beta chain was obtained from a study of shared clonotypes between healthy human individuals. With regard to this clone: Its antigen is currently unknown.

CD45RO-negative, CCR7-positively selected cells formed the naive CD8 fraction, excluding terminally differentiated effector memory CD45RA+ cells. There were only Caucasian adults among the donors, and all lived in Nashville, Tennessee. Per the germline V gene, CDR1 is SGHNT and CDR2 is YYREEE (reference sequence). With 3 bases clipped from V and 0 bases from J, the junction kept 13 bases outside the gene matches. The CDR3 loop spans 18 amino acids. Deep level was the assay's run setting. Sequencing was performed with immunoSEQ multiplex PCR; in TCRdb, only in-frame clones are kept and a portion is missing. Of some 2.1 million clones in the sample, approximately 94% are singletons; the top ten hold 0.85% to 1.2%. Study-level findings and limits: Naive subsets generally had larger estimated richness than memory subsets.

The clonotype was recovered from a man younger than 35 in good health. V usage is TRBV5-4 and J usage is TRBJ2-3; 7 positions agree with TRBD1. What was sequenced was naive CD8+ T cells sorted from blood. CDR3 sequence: CASSYPGTAFPSTDTQYF. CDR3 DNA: TGTGCCAGCAGCTATCCCGGGACAGCTTTTCCTAGCACAGATACGCAGTATTTT.